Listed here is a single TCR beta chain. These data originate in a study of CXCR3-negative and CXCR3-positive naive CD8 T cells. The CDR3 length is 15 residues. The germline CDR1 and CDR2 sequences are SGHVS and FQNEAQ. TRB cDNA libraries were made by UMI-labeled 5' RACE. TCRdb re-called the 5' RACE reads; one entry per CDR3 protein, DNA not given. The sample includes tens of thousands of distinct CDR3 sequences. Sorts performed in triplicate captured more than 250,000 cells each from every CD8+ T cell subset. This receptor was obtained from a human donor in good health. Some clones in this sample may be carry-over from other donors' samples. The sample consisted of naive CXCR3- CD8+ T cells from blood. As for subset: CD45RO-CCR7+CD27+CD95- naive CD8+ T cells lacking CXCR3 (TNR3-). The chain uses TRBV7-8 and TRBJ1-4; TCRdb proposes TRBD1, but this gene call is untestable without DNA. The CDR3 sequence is CASSLAYRTGRGLFF.